This T cell receptor (beta chain) was identified during a study of PD-L1 blockade in urothelial cancer. Whole-study context: About 85% of the 29 patients were men whose urothelial cancer was bladder-origin. T cells were recovered from blood samples at a median of around 150,000. The study's findings and limits: Lower pretreatment blood TCR clonality, under the median, predicted better survival, researchers reported.

This CDR3 spans 16 amino acids. Per the germline V gene, CDR1 is ENHRY and CDR2 is SYGVKD. The ends were cut back, 0 bases at V and 4 bases at J, with 13 bases in the middle. Indicated time point: pretreatment peripheral blood. Using immunoSEQ multiplex PCR, the repertoire was profiled, and TCRdb retains in-frame clones only, with some absent. The sample lists roughly 49,000 clones, roughly 84% occurring once. Details on this clone: The target antigen is unknown.

This chain uses TRBV10-3 with TRBJ1-3, with no clear D. This receptor was taken from a man in his sixties with urothelial cancer. This specimen was PBMCs, taken around atezolizumab (anti-PD-L1) treatment. The CDR3 loop is CAISESAGLTGNTIYF. CDR3 coding DNA: TGTGCCATCAGTGAGTCGGCAGGACTCACCGGAAACACCATATATTTT.